A single sample gave rise to the 6 T cell receptor beta chains below, sequenced in a study of T cell repertoires in cytomegalovirus infection. TCRdb reprocessed the reads via MiXCR and lists one record per CDR3 protein. The sample lists hundreds of thousands of distinct CDR3 sequences, 35% occurring once. The sequencing input was PBMCs. All receptors derive from a human donor in good health (CMV status not recorded). Some clones in this sample may be carry-over from other donors' samples.

This clonotype was observed a single time. This chain connects TRBV15 to TRBJ1-4; a possible D gene is TRBD1 (6 bases). Germline V lookup: CDR1 LNHNV, CDR2 YYDKDF (reference sequence). This CDR3 comprises 15 residues. The germline V and J ends were trimmed by 0 bases and 6 bases, with 11 bases remaining between them. CDR3 loop: CATSRDRGGDEKLFF. In DNA form, the CDR3 reads TGTGCCACCAGCAGAGATAGGGGGGGAGATGAAAAACTGTTTTTT.

This clonotype was detected many times. The chain couples TRBV7-8 to TRBJ1-6, with a possible D match to TRBD1 (6 bases). Between the trimmed V and J ends, which lost 5 bases and 7 bases, there was a span of 24 bases. The CDR3 spans 18 residues. In germline, CDR1 is SGHVS, CDR2 FQNEAQ. The CDR3 DNA sequence: TGTGCCAGCAGCCCTCCCTCAGCGCGGGCAGGGGAAAATTCACCCCTCCACTTT. Translated, it gives CASSPPSARAGENSPLHF.

This clonotype was counted a single time. This sequence joins TRBV20-1 and TRBJ1-5; perhaps TRBD1 as D (5 bases). From germline, CDR1 is DFQATT and CDR2 SNEGSKA (reference sequence). V lost 5 bases to trimming and J lost 0 bases, with 11 bases between them. The CDR3 runs 14 residues. CDR3 in DNA: TGCAGTGCTTACGACAGAAATAGCAATCAGCCCCAGCATTTT. Its protein is CSAYDRNSNQPQHF.

The rearrangement joins TRBV5-4 to TRBJ2-3; the D call may be TRBD1 or TRBD2 (6 bases each). Trimming took off 4 bases at V and 2 bases at J, with 23 bases between the two ends. Germline V CDR1 and CDR2: SGHNT, YYREEE (reference sequence). This CDR3 has 18 residues. The CDR3 region has the DNA TGTGCCAGCAGCCTAAAAATAGGGGGGAGTAGGTTCACAGATACGCAGTATTTT. It yields the protein CASSLKIGGSRFTDTQYF. Full variable domain (rest looked up from reference TRBV5-4 and TRBJ2-3): ETGVTQSPTHLIKTRGQQVTLRCSSQSGHNTVSWYQQALGQGPQFIFQYYREEENGRGNFPPRFSGLQFPNYSSELNVNALELDDSALYLCASSLKIGGSRFTDTQYFGPGTRLTVL.

This clonotype appeared many times. As DNA, the CDR3 is TGTGCCAGCAGCCAGTCGGATACGCAGTATTTT. Protein: CASSQSDTQYF. The V and J genes are TRBV7-2 and TRBJ2-3; no firm D call. The V and J ends lost 5 bases and 6 bases respectively, with 6 bases between them. The CDR3 totals 11 residues. Per the germline V gene, CDR1 is SGHTA and CDR2 is FQGNSA.

This clonotype was recorded a few times. The chain links TRBV11-2 to TRBJ1-2; unclear D gene. Trimming removed 7 bases from V and 4 bases from J, with 13 bases in between. From germline, CDR1 is SGHAT and CDR2 FQNNGV. The CDR3 extends over 13 amino acids. CDR3 DNA: TGTGCCAGCACCTCACCGGGTCTCTATGGCTACACCTTC. Its translation is CASTSPGLYGYTF.